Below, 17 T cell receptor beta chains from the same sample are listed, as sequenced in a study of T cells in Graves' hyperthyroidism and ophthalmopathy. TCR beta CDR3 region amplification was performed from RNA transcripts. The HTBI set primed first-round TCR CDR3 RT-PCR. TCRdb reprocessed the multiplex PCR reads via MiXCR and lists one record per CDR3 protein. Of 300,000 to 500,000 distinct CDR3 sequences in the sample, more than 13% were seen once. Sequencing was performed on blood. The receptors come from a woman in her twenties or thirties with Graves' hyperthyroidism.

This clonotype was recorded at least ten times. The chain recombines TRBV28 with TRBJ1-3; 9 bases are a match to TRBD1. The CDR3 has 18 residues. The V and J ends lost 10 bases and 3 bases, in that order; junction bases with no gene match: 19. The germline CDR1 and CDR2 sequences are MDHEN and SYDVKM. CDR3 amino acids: CATRPLGTGRSGGNTIYF. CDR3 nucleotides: TGTGCCACACGGCCCCTCGGGACAGGGAGAAGTGGTGGAAACACCATATATTTT. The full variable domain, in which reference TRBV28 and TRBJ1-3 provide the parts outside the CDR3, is DVKVTQSSRYLVKRTGEKVFLECVQDMDHENMFWYRQDPGLGLRLIYFSYDVKMKEKGDIPEGYSVSREKKERFSLILESASTNQTSMYLCATRPLGTGRSGGNTIYFGEGSWLTVV.

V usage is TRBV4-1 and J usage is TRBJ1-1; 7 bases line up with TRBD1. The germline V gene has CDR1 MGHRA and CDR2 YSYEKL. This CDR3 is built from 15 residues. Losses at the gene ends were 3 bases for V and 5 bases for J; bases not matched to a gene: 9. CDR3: CASSHPGQRRTEAFF. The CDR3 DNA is TGCGCCAGCAGCCATCCGGGACAGAGAAGGACTGAAGCTTTCTTT.

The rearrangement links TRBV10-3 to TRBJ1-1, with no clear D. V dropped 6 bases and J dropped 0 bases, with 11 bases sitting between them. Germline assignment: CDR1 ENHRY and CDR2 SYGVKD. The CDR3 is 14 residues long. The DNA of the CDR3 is TGTGCCATCAGAGAAACAGATATGAACACTGAAGCTTTCTTT. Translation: CAIRETDMNTEAFF.

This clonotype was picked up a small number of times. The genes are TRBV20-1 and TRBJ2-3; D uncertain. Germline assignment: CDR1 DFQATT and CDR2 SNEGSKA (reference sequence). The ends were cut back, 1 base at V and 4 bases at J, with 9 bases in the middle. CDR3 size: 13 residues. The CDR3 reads CSARGGSPDTQYF. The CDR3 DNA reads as TGCAGTGCTAGAGGTGGTAGCCCAGATACGCAGTATTTT.

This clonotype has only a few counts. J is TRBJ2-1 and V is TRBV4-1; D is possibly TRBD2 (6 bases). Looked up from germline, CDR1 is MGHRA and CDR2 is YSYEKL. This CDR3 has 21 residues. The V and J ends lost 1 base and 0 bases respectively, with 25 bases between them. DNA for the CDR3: TGCGCCAGCAGCCAAGGTCCAGGTGGACTACCAGGAAGAAACTCCTACAATGAGCAGTTCTTC. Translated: CASSQGPGGLPGRNSYNEQFF.

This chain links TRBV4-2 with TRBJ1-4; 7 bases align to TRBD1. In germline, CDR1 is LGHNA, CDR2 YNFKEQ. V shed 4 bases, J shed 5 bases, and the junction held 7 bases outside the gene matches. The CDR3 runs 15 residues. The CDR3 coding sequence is TGTGCCAGCAGCCCCTCGGGACAGCAGAATGAAAAACTGTTTTTT. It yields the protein CASSPSGQQNEKLFF.

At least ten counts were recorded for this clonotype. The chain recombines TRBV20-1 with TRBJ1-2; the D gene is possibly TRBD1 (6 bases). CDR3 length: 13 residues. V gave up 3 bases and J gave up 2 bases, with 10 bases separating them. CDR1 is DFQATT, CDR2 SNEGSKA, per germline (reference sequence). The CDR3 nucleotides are TGCAGTGCTAGTCTCCAGGGGAACTATGGCTACACCTTC. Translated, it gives CSASLQGNYGYTF.

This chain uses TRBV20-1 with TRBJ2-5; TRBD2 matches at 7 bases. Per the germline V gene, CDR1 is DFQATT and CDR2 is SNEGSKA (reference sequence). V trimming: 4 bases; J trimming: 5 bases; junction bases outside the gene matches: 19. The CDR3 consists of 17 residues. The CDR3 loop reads CSAIRRAGNVRGETQYF. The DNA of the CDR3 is TGCAGTGCTATCCGGCGAGCGGGAAACGTACGAGGGGAGACCCAGTACTTC.

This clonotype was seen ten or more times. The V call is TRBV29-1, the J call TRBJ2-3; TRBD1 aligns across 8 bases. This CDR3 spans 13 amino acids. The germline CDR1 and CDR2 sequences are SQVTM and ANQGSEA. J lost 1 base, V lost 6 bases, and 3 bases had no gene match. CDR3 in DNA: TGCAGCGTGAGGGGACAGGGCACAGATACGCAGTATTTT. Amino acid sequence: CSVRGQGTDTQYF.

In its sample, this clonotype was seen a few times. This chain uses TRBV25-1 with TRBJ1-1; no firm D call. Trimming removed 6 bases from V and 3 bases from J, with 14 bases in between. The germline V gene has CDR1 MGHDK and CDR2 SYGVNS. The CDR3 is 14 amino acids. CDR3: CASRQAGWDTEAFF. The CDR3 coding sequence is TGTGCCAGCAGGCAGGCCGGGTGGGACACTGAAGCTTTCTTT.

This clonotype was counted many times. CDR3 nucleotide sequence: TGTGCCATCAGTGCGGGACAGGTAGACCCTGAAGCTTTCTTT. Translating it yields CAISAGQVDPEAFF. V is TRBV10-3 and J is TRBJ1-1, with TRBD1 matching over 8 bases. Germline V gene lookup returns CDR1 ENHRY and CDR2 SYGVKD. The CDR3 extends over 14 amino acids. With 4 bases clipped from V and 6 bases from J, the junction kept 7 bases outside the gene matches.

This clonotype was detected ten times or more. CDR3 coding DNA: TGTGCCAGCGCTGCGGACTTTCGGGATGGCTACACCTTC. This sequence encodes CASAADFRDGYTF. The chain has TRBV18 and TRBJ1-2; D not certain. The germline CDR1 and CDR2 sequences are KGHSH and LQKENI. V shed 8 bases and J shed 6 bases, with 16 bases lying between them. The CDR3 is 13 amino acids.

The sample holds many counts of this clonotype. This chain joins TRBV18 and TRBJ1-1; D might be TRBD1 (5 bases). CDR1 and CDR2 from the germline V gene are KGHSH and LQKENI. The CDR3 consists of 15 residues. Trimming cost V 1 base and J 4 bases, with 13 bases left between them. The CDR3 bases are TGTGCCAGCTCACCACTCTTAGGGGATGGCACTGAAGCTTTCTTT. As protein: CASSPLLGDGTEAFF.

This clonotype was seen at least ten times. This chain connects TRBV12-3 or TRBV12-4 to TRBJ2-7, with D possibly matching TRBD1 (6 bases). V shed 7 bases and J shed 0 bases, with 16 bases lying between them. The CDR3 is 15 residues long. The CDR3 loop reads CASTPTGSTSYEQYF. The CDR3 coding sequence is TGTGCCAGCACCCCTACAGGGTCCACCTCCTACGAGCAGTACTTC.

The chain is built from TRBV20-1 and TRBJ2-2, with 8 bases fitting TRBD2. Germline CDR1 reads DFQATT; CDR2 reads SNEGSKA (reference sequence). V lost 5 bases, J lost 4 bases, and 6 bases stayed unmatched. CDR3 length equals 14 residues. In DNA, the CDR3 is TGCAGTGCTTTAGCGGGGTCGAGCACCGGGGAGCTGTTTTTT. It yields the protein CSALAGSSTGELFF.

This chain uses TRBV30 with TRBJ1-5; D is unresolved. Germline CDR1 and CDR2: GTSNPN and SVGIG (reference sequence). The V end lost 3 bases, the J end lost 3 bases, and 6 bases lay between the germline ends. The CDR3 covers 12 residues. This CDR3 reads CAWSDFNQPQHF. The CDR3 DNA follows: TGTGCCTGGAGCGACTTCAATCAGCCCCAGCATTTT.

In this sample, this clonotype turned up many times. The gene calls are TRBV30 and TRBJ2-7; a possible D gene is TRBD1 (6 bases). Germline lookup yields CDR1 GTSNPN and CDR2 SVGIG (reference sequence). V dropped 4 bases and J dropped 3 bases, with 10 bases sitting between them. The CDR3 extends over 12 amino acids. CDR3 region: CAWTQGGYEQYF. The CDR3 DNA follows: TGTGCCTGGACTCAAGGGGGCTACGAGCAGTACTTC.